This T cell receptor (beta chain) was sequenced during a study of CD8 T cells in Susac syndrome. From blood CD8+ and CD4+ T cells, TCR beta sequences were generated. In the case of this clonotype: Its antigen is as yet unknown.

CDR3 length: 13 residues. Germline V lookup: CDR1 GTSNPN, CDR2 SVGIG (reference sequence). The V and J ends lost 8 bases and 4 bases respectively, with 17 bases between them. Overall study findings and caveats: An acknowledgment was made by the study that its TCR sequencing and HLA analysis involved relatively few individuals.

RNA totalling roughly 0.5 to 1 ug underwent reverse transcription with random hexamers. TCRdb independently ran MiXCR on the immunoSEQ multiplex PCR reads; one entry per CDR3 protein. The data hold around 180,000 distinct CDR3 sequences, with about 94% observed a single time. The V gene is TRBV30, the J gene TRBJ1-2; no firm D call. Material: CD4+ T cells from PBMCs. The receptor was isolated from a human donor with multiple sclerosis. CDR3 DNA sequence: TGTGCCCATATAAAGGGCAGCCTCTATGGCTACACCTTC. This sequence encodes CAHIKGSLYGYTF.